The rows below give T cell receptor beta chains drawn from one sample of a study of beta chain features in type 1 diabetes. The protocol was immunoSEQ multiplex PCR, while the TCRdb copy is restricted to in-frame clones and leaves out a portion. The table shows more than 300,000 clones, with 10% to 15% occurring only once. The source material was naive CD4+ T cells from blood. The receptors were gathered from a man aged 18 to 30 in good health. Both conserved end residues are part of each CDR3. A D gene is named only where the DNA matches it firmly. Only part of the rows carry a size: once, few, many, or a class if the clone is expanded.

abundance	len	d_gene	v_gene	j_gene	CDR3aa	CDR3nt
.	13	.	TRBV4-2	TRBJ2-3	CASSQVPGGTQYF	TGTGCCAGCAGCCAAGTCCCAGGAGGAACGCAGTATTTT
few	16	TRBD1	TRBV4-3	TRBJ1-5	CASSQDQRQGNQPQHF	TGCGCCAGCAGCCAGGACCAAAGACAGGGTAATCAGCCCCAGCATTTT
few	16	TRBD2	TRBV5-1	TRBJ2-5	CASSALLAGGQETQYF	TGCGCCAGCAGCGCCCTACTAGCGGGGGGACAAGAGACCCAGTACTTC
few	14	TRBD1	TRBV18	TRBJ1-2	CASFQQGASYGYTF	TGTGCCAGCTTTCAACAGGGGGCCTCCTATGGCTACACCTTC
.	13	TRBD1	TRBV30	TRBJ1-2	CAWSPGTGHGYTF	TGTGCCTGGAGTCCCGGGACAGGGCATGGCTACACCTTC
few	14	.	TRBV19	TRBJ1-2	CASSTPSGDHGYTF	TGTGCCAGTAGTACCCCCAGCGGGGACCATGGCTACACCTTC
.	14	.	TRBV2	TRBJ1-2	CASSERQGNYGYTF	TGTGCCAGCAGTGAACGGCAGGGTAACTATGGCTACACCTTC
few	13	.	TRBV28	TRBJ2-3	CASRHPGGNTQYF	TGTGCCAGCAGGCATCCAGGGGGGAATACGCAGTATTTT
few	16	TRBD1	TRBV18	TRBJ2-5	CASSREWTGAGETQYF	TGTGCCAGCTCAAGAGAATGGACAGGGGCAGGAGAGACCCAGTACTTC
few	15	.	TRBV12-5	TRBJ2-3	CASGLGLVETDTQYF	TGTGCTAGTGGTTTGGGGCTAGTGGAAACAGATACGCAGTATTTT
.	13	.	TRBV30	TRBJ1-6	CAWVDQGNSPLHF	TGTGCCTGGGTCGACCAGGGTAATTCACCCCTCCACTTT
.	17	TRBD2	TRBV5-4	TRBJ2-1	CASSHVTSGRAGPEQFF	TGTGCCAGCAGCCACGTGACCTCGGGGAGGGCCGGCCCTGAGCAGTTCTTC
few	14	TRBD1	TRBV28	TRBJ2-7	CATRVDRATYEQYF	TGTGCCACCCGGGTGGACAGGGCGACCTACGAGCAGTACTTC
.	14	.	TRBV2	TRBJ2-3	CASSGVQGTDTQYF	TGTGCCAGCAGTGGAGTCCAGGGCACAGATACGCAGTATTTT
.	11	.	TRBV6-5	TRBJ2-1	CASSISLFQFF	TGTGCCAGTAGCATTTCCCTTTTTCAGTTCTTC
few	15	TRBD2	TRBV30	TRBJ2-1	CAWSMGLGLNNEQFF	TGTGCCTGGAGTATGGGACTAGGGTTAAACAATGAGCAGTTCTTC
.	14	.	TRBV4-1	TRBJ2-7	CASSRDGQSYEQYF	TGCGCCAGCAGCCGGGACGGACAGTCCTACGAGCAGTACTTC
few	13	TRBD1	TRBV4-1	TRBJ1-1	CASRRPGGTEAFF	TGCGCCAGCAGACGACCAGGGGGCACTGAAGCTTTCTTT
.	14	.	TRBV14	TRBJ2-7	CASSQFGGGAEQYF	TGTGCCAGCAGCCAGTTCGGCGGCGGCGCCGAGCAGTACTTC
few	14	.	TRBV18	TRBJ1-2	CASSPMDYRRGYTF	TGTGCCAGCTCACCTATGGACTATCGACGGGGCTACACCTTC
.	16	.	TRBV5-4	TRBJ2-1	CASSHAFGGTSNEQFF	TGTGCCAGCAGCCACGCCTTCGGGGGGACATCCAATGAGCAGTTCTTC
.	11	.	TRBV20-1	TRBJ1-1	CSARLQGQAFF	TGCAGTGCTAGGTTACAGGGTCAAGCTTTCTTT